This TCR beta chain appears in the sequencing data of a study of HIV-infected children after antiretroviral therapy interruption (dated by TCRdb to between 2018 and 2020). Looking at the study overall: Eight children, all with CD4+ count above 500 and viral load below 50 copies/ml, were included, of whom four were on planned treatment interruption and four were on continuous treatment. A median age of roughly 10 years was recorded in the interruption group, and a median age of 8 years was recorded in the continuous treatment group. Most participating children had recorded exposure to EBV and CMV. Samples from the interruption arm were taken at week 0, at week 12, at the end of interruption (week 24 or 48), and about 3 years after the study ended. Continuous-treatment samples were analyzed from corresponding weeks 0, 48 and 150. Alongside measurements of thymic output, the study compared TCR repertoires of children on planned treatment interruption with TCR repertoires of children on continuous antiretroviral treatment. General conclusions and limits of the study: In naive CD4+ repertoires of PTI patients, reduced CDR3 sharing between time points was observed after interruption began, whereas many sequences were found to be shared between end of interruption and 3 years later. The naive CD4+ Gini coefficient rose by the end of treatment interruption, suggesting clonal expansion, and returned to baseline by 3 years. The small number of patients is a limitation, and caution is needed when interpreting the data. Minor non-naive CD45RA+ populations, such as EMRA or stem memory cells, might be present among the sorted CD45RA+ naive cells.

This specimen's treatment or condition label, per the study, means: PENTA 11 planned treatment interruption arm or continuous ART arm. Participants were children from the United Kingdom aged 2 to 15 years who had received at least three-drug ART for at least 24 weeks. Cryopreserved PBMCs with at least 5 million viable cells were required; several candidate patients were excluded for low viable PBMC yield. Using a FACSAria III cell sorter, naive CD4+ CD45RA+ CD45RO- T cells were FACS-sorted out of thawed PBMCs. Sorted cells were fixed, and RNA was extracted using the RNeasy FFPE kit followed by the RNeasy Micro kit. The library relied on 3' RACE. TCR libraries were built from RNA using a 3' RACE protocol with unique molecular identifiers to correct PCR amplification bias. As many as 12 amplicon libraries were pooled and then sequenced on an Illumina MiSeq using v2 2x250 paired-end chemistry. The study's processing was this. Reads were processed with Decombinator for assignment of V and J genes and CDR3, and barcode-based correction of errors and PCR bias was applied. Before the Gini coefficient was calculated with the R ineq package, repertoires were subsampled to the same depth. GLIPH, Hamming distance and a shared triplet metric were used to assess CDR3 similarity. Starting from the raw public reads, TCRdb applied fastp trimming at Q25, assembled clones with MiXCR and retained in-frame beta chains. Each entry is one CDR3 protein sequence, shown with its most common DNA and genes. The V and J calls shown here were made by TCRdb, not taken from the authors' results. Within this sample are tens of thousands of distinct CDR3 sequences, with under 8% of them counted one time only. The leading ten clones occupy approximately 1% of the sample.

The sample holds many counts of this clonotype. It has no known antigen specificity. No qualities accompany the bases; no much larger clone lies one base away. The V end loses 0 bases and the J end loses 6 bases, and a stretch of 14 bases separates them. The CDR3, cysteine through phenylalanine, is 15 amino acids long. Only the CDR3 DNA is retained, 45 bases long and in frame from the first base. The TCR was taken from a pool of human donors with HIV. This sequence uses TRBV12-3 or TRBV12-4 and TRBJ1-2, with a weak D call of TRBD1 (5 bases match). This specimen consisted of CD45RA+ CD4+ T cells from PBMCs, pooled from several time points, obtained from a donor given antiretroviral therapy, either interrupted or continuous. Interpreted using the paper, the cell subset or site label stands for: naive CD4+ CD45RA+ CD45RO- T cells. The encoded CDR3 is CASSLAGGGIHGYTF. The DNA reads TGTGCCAGCAGTTTAGCGGGGGGGGGTATCCATGGCTACACCTTC.